This paragraph reports one T cell receptor beta chain. Its antigen is unidentified. The record originates from a study of cytomegalovirus exposure and HLA in healthy donors. In germline, CDR1 is KGHSH, CDR2 LQKENI. After removal of 2 bases from V and 3 bases from J, the junction contained 7 bases not matched to a gene. The CDR3 runs to 15 residues. Primers: 60 Vbeta forward and 13 Jbeta reverse. Only in-frame clones appear in the TCRdb table, and some are missing; sequencing was by immunoSEQ multiplex PCR. The sample includes approximately 150,000 clones, 81% of them seen just once. Whole-study findings and limits: In a later analysis, HLA-associated beta chains showed higher expansion and lower generation probabilities than comparable chains. Using a false discovery rate of 0.05, a later analysis showed that approximately 17,000 TCR beta sequences were associated with HLA alleles. As immune exposure information, only CMV serostatus was available.

The sequenced sample consisted of PBMCs. This rearrangement joins TRBV18 to TRBJ2-7, with 7 bases matching TRBD2. This TCR was recovered from a woman aged 45-59 years in good health and CMV-seronegative. CDR3 sequence (DNA): TGTGCCAGCTCACCAGTCAGCGGGGTTGGCTACGAGCAGTACTTC. Residues: CASSPVSGVGYEQYF.